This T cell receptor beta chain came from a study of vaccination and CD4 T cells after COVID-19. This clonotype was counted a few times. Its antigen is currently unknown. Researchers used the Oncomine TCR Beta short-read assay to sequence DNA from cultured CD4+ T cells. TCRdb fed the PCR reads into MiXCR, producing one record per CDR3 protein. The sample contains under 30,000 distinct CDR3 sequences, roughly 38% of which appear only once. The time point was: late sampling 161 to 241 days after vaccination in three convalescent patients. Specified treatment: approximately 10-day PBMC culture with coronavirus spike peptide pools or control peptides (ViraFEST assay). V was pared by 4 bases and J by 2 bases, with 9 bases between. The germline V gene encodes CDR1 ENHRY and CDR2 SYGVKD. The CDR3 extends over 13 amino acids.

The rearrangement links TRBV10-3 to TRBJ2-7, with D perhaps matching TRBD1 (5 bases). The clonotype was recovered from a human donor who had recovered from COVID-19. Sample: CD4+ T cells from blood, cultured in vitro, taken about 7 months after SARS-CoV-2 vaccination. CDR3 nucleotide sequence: TGTGCCATCAGTGTCCAGGGCACCTACGAGCAGTACTTC. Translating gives CAISVQGTYEQYF.